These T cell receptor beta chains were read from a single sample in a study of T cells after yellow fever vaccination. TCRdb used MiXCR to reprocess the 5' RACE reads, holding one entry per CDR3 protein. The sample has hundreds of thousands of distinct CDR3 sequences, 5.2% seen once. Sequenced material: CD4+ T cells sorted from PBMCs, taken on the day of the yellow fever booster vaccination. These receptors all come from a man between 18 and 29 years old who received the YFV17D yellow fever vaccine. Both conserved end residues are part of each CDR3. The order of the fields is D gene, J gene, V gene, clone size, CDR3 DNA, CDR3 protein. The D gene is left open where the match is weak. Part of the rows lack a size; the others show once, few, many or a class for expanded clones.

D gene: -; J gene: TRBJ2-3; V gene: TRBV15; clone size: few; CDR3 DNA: TGTGCCACCAGTTTTGGCCTAGTGGAGTCAGATACGCAGTATTTT; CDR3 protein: CATSFGLVESDTQYF
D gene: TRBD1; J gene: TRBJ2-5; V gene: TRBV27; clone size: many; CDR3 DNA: TGTGCCAGCAGGCAGACAGGGAGCAGGGCCCAGTACTTC; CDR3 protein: CASRQTGSRAQYF
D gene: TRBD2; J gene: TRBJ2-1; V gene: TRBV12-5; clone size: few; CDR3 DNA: TGTGCTAGTGGTTTGTTACTAGCGGGGCTCAGGAACCATGAGCAGTTCTTC; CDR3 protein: CASGLLLAGLRNHEQFF
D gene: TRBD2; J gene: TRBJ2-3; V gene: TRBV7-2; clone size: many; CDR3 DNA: TGTGCCAGCAGCTCCAGACTAGCGGGGGGCCTGAGCACAGATACGCAGTATTTT; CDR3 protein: CASSSRLAGGLSTDTQYF
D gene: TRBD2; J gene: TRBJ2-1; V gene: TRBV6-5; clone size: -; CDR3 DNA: TGTGCCAGCAGTCCTCACTCGAGCGGGGGGGCCGGTGAGCAGTTCTTC; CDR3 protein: CASSPHSSGGAGEQFF
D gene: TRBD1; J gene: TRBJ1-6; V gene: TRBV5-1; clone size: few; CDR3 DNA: TGCGCCAGCAGCCTTGACACAGGGGGCTATTCACCCCTCCACTTT; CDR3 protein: CASSLDTGGYSPLHF
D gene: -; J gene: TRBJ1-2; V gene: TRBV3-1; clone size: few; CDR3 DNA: TGTGCCAGCAGCCAAGGGTCTTCGAGGTATGGCTACACCTTC; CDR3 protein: CASSQGSSRYGYTF
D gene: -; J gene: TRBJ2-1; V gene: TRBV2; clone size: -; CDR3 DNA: TGTGCCAGCAGCCTTCGTGCCCAAGGGGCCGCGGAGTTCTTC; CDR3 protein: CASSLRAQGAAEFF
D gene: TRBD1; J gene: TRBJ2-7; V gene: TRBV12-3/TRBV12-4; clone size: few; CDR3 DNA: TGTGCCAGCAGTTTAACATCTTACAGGGGACCCAGCTCCTACGAGCAGTACTTC; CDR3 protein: CASSLTSYRGPSSYEQYF
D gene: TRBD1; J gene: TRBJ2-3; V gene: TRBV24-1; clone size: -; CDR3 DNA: TGTGCCACCAGTGGAGGACAGGGGAGCCTAGATACGCAGTATTTT; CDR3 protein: CATSGGQGSLDTQYF
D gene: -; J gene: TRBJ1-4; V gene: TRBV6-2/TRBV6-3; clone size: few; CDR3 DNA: TGTGCCAGCAGAAACCTGGAGACTAATGAAAAACTGTTTTTT; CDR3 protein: CASRNLETNEKLFF
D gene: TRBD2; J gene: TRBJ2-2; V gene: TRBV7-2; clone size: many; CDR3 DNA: TGTGCCAGCAGCCCTCGGGACTACCCCCGTGGAGACGGGGAGCTGTTTTTT; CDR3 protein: CASSPRDYPRGDGELFF
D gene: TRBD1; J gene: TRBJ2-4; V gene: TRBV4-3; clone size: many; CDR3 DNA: TGCGCCAGCAGGGTGGACAGGGAAAGGAACATTCAGTACTTC; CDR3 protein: CASRVDRERNIQYF
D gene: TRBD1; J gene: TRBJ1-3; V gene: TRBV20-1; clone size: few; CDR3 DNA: TGCAGTGCGCCCCTGACAGGGGGAAGTGGAAACACCATATATTTT; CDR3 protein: CSAPLTGGSGNTIYF
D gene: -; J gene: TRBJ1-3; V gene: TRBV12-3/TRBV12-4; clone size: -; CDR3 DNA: TGTGCCAGCGCCATAAGGAGGGGCTCTGGAAACACCATATATTTT; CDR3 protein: CASAIRRGSGNTIYF
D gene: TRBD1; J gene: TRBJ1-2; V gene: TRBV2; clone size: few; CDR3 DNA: TGTGCCAGCAGTGAAGCCGGGACAGGGGCTGGCTACACCTTC; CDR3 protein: CASSEAGTGAGYTF
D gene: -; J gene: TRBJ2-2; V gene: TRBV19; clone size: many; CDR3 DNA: TGTGCCAGTAGTATAGGTGAACTTCTGACCGGGGAGCTGTTTTTT; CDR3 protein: CASSIGELLTGELFF
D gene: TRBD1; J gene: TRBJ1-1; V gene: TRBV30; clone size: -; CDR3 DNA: TGTGCCTGGAGAATGCGGGACAGGGACACTGAAGCTTTCTTT; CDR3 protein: CAWRMRDRDTEAFF
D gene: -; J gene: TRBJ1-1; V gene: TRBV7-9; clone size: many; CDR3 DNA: TGTGCCAGCAGCCCTAACGTACAGGGAACTGAAGCTTTCTTT; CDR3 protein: CASSPNVQGTEAFF
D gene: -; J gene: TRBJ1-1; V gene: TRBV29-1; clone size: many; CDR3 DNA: TGCAGCGTTCTGAGGACAGTGATGAACACTGAAGCTTTCTTT; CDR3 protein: CSVLRTVMNTEAFF
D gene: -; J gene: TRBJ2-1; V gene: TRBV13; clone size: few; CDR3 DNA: TGTGCCAGCAGCTCGGGCCGGCCCGTAAGTCAGCAGTTCTTC; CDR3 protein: CASSSGRPVSQQFF
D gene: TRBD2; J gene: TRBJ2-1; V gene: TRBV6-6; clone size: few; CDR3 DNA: TGTGCCAGCAGTTCCTCGGTAGCGGGGGCCTACAATGAGCAGTTCTTC; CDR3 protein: CASSSSVAGAYNEQFF
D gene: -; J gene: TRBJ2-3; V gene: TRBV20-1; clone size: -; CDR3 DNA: TGCAGTGCTAGAGATGTCGGTGTAGATACGCAGTATTTT; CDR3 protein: CSARDVGVDTQYF
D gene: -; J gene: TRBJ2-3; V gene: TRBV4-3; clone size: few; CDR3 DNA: TGCGCCAGCAGCCGCTCTCCCGGTTCTAGCACAGATACGCAGTATTTT; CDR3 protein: CASSRSPGSSTDTQYF
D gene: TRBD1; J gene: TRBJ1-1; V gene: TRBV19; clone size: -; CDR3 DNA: TGTGCCAGTAGTAGGACAGGGTCTGAAGCTTTCTTT; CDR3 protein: CASSRTGSEAFF
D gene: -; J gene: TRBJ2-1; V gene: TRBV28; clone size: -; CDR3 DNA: TGTGCCAGCGCTCGCTTGGAACAGTTCTTC; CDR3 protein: CASARLEQFF
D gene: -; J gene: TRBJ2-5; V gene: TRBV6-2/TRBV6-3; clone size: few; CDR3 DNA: TGTGCCAGCAGTTACTCCCCCGGCAGGGGAACATTTGAGACCCAGTACTTC; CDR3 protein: CASSYSPGRGTFETQYF
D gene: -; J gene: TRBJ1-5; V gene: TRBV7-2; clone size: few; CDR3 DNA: TGTGCCAGCAGCTCGGGACCGAGGGGACAGCCCCAGCATTTT; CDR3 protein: CASSSGPRGQPQHF
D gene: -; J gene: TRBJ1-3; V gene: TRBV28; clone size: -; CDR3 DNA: TGTGCCAGCAGTTTATGGGGCCGCTCTGGAAACACCATATATTTT; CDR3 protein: CASSLWGRSGNTIYF
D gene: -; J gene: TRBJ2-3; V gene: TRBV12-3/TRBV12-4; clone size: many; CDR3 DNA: TGTGCCAGCACTAACCCGGAGCGGGGCACAGATACGCAGTATTTT; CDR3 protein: CASTNPERGTDTQYF
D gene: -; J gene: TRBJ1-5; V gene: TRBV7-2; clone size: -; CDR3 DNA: TGTGCCAGCAGCTTAGAGGTGCGCCAGCCCCAGCATTTT; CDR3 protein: CASSLEVRQPQHF
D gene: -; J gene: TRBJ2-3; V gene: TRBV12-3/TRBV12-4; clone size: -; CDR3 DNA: TGTGCCAGCAGTTTATGGCACCGCACAGATACGCAGTATTTT; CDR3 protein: CASSLWHRTDTQYF
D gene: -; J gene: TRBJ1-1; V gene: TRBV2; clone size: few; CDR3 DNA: TGTGCCAGCAGTGAGCAGAATATGAACACTGAAGCTTTCTTT; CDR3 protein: CASSEQNMNTEAFF
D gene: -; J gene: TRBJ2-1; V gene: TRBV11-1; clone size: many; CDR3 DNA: TGTGCCAGCAGCTATGGGACCCGCAATGAGCAGTTCTTC; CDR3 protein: CASSYGTRNEQFF
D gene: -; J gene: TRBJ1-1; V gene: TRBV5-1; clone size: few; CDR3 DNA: TGCGCCAGCAGCTTGTATCGGGCTACGGGGACTGAAGCTTTCTTT; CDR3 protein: CASSLYRATGTEAFF
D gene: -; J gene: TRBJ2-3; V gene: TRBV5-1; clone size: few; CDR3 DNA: TGCGCCAGCAGCTTGCAGGAGGTGGTAGATACGCAGTATTTT; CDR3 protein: CASSLQEVVDTQYF
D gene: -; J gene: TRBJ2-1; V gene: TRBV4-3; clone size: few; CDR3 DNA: TGCGCCAGCAGCCAAGAAAGACGCTCTTTTGAGCAGTTCTTC; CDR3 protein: CASSQERRSFEQFF